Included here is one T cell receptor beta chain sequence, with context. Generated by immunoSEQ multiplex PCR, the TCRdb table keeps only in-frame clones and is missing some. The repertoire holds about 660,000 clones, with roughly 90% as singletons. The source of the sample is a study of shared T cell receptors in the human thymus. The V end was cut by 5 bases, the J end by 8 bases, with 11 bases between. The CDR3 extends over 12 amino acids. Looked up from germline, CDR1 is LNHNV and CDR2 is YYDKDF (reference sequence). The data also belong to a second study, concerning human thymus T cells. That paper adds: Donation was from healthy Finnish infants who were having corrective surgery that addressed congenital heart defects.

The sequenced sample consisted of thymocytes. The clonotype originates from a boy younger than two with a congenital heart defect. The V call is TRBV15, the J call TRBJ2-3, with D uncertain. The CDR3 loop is CATSPPGITQYF. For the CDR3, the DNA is TGTGCCACCAGCCCCCCGGGTATTACGCAGTATTTT.